This T cell receptor beta chain was obtained from a study of blood T cells in healthy people across ages. Study information: Template switching captured about one barcoded beta molecule per two T cells. Study results and limitations: It was held that diversity estimates obtained from one million T cells represented underestimates.

Note on this clonotype: Its specificity is not known.

PCR was performed a second time for roughly 7 to 11 cycles using a sample-barcoded 5' primer and a J-beta primer mix. TCRdb re-called the 5' RACE reads with MiXCR, one entry per CDR3 protein. In the table there are about 940,000 distinct CDR3 sequences, around 48% of which are singletons. The CDR3 totals 17 residues. Germline lookup yields CDR1 SGHRS and CDR2 YFSETQ. There were at least 5.5 micrograms of total RNA extracted from every sample. The sample comprised blood. The chain is built from TRBV5-1 and TRBJ2-1, with TRBD2 matching 9 bases. The J call is doubtful: the DNA matches TRBJ2-7 better. The source is a man between 25 and 39 years old in good health. The CDR3 region has the DNA TGCGCCAGCAGCCCCCTTAGTGGGACTAGCTCCTACAATGAGCAGTACTTC. Its translation: CASSPLSGTSSYNEQYF.